The 19 T cell receptor beta chains given below trace back to one sample, sequenced in a study of identical twins. In TCRdb, the 5' RACE reads were re-called with MiXCR into one record per CDR3 protein. Of 550,000 to 700,000 distinct CDR3 sequences in the sample, roughly 20% were seen once. This same sample was also part of a study on T cells expressing NK-cell markers.

The sequencing sample was made of PBMCs. The origin of the receptors is a woman in her late teens or twenties in good health.

The chain employs TRBV12-3 or TRBV12-4 and TRBJ1-1; perhaps TRBD1 as D (6 bases). The CDR3 length is 15 residues. Trimming took 6 bases from V and 2 from J, leaving 16 bases between them. The CDR3 nucleotides read TGTGCCAGCAGCGACCGTTGGACAGACAACACTGAAGCTTTCTTT. Protein: CASSDRWTDNTEAFF.

The rearrangement links TRBV29-1 to TRBJ2-6; D is possibly TRBD1 (5 bases). Per germline, CDR1 SQVTM and CDR2 ANQGSEA. The CDR3 is 18 amino acids. V was clipped by 4 bases and J by 0 bases, with 19 bases between them. CDR3 bases: TGCAGCGTTGTGGGTAGACAGTCACCTCTCTCTGGGGCCAACGTCCTGACTTTC. Protein: CSVVGRQSPLSGANVLTF.

At least ten counts were recorded for this clonotype. The chain recombines TRBV24-1 with TRBJ2-2; D is unclear. Germline V gene sequence: CDR1 KGHDR, CDR2 SFDVKD. The CDR3 extends over 12 amino acids. With 10 bases removed from V and 6 bases from J, the gap between germline ends came to 11 bases. CDR3 in amino acids: CATSSGPGELFF. The CDR3 DNA follows: TGTGCCACGAGCTCGGGCCCCGGGGAGCTGTTTTTT.

The chain carries TRBV15 and TRBJ1-2; 9 bases match TRBD1. The CDR3 has 15 amino acids. Per germline, CDR1 LNHNV and CDR2 YYDKDF (reference sequence). J lost 7 bases, V lost 4 bases, and 10 bases had no gene match. CDR3 protein: CATSTRTGVFSGYTF. The CDR3 nucleotides are TGTGCCACCAGCACCCGGACAGGGGTATTTAGTGGCTACACCTTC.

This clonotype has a count of ten or more. The CDR3 coding sequence is TGTGCCAGCACCGAACTAGCGGGAGGTCGTTCCTACAATGAGCAGTTCTTC. It encodes CASTELAGGRSYNEQFF. This chain uses TRBV2 with TRBJ2-1; 12 positions match TRBD2. Germline values: CDR1 SNHLY, CDR2 FYNNEI. J was trimmed by 1 base and V by 7 bases; bases with no gene match: 8. The CDR3 length is 17 residues.

Concerning this clonotype: Because it lacks the conserved phenylalanine or tryptophan at the end, this CDR3 is likely a read error. The V and J genes are TRBV10-3 and TRBJ2-2, with D possibly being TRBD1 or TRBD2 (6 bases each). The CDR3 is 15 residues long. Germline CDR1 is ENHRY and CDR2 is SYGVKD. V lost 6 bases to trimming and J lost 7 bases, with 18 bases between them. CDR3: CAIRGQQGGGGELFS. In DNA, the CDR3 is TGTGCCATCAGAGGACAGCAGGGAGGAGGCGGGGAGCTGTTTTCA.

This clonotype has more than one count but fewer than ten. The V call is TRBV20-1, the J call TRBJ1-2; no definite D call. Germline CDR1 reads DFQATT; CDR2 reads SNEGSKA (reference sequence). The CDR3 totals 14 residues. V was pared by 3 bases and J by 5 bases, with 16 bases between. CDR3 DNA: TGCAGTGCTAGTTTGGGTCTGGGAGAGTATGGCTACACCTTC. Translated: CSASLGLGEYGYTF.

This CDR3 reads CASSERVGSTYEQYF. The CDR3 bases are TGCGCCAGCAGTGAGAGGGTGGGGTCGACCTACGAGCAGTACTTC. The genes are TRBV10-1 and TRBJ2-7; no clear D. Germline CDR1 and CDR2: WNHNN and SYGVQD (reference sequence). This CDR3 spans 15 amino acids. The V end lost 2 bases, the J end lost 2 bases, and 13 bases lay between the germline ends.

There are a few counts of this clonotype. The J gene is TRBJ2-5, the V gene TRBV12-3 or TRBV12-4, with TRBD2 matching 10 bases. The CDR3 is made up of 14 amino acids. V lost 5 bases to trimming and J lost 4 bases; unmatched junction nucleotides: 4. CDR3 protein: CASSQAGGRETQYF. The CDR3 DNA reads TGTGCCAGCAGTCAAGCGGGAGGGCGAGAGACCCAGTACTTC.

The chain links TRBV10-2 to TRBJ1-6; D ambiguous. Trimming left V 8 bases short and J 5 bases short, with 10 bases between. The CDR3 spans 13 residues. From germline, CDR1 is WSHSY and CDR2 SAAADI. DNA for the CDR3: TGCGCCAGCGGCCCAGGCCATAATTCACCCCTCCACTTT. This encodes CASGPGHNSPLHF.

A few counts support this clonotype. V gene TRBV5-5 combines with J gene TRBJ2-4; 7 bases align to TRBD1. This CDR3 is 14 amino acids long. V trimming: 2 bases; J trimming: 7 bases; junction bases outside the gene matches: 6. CDR1 and CDR2 from the germline V gene are SGHKS and YYEKEE (reference sequence). CDR3 sequence: CASSLQGQGNIQYF. As DNA, the CDR3 is TGTGCCAGCAGCTTACAGGGGCAGGGGAACATTCAGTACTTC.

This clonotype was observed many times. CDR3 protein: CASSQLGNTEAFF. The CDR3 DNA reads as TGTGCCAGCAGCCAACTGGGGAACACTGAAGCTTTCTTT. This chain links TRBV7-2 with TRBJ1-1; unclear D gene. The CDR3 runs to 13 residues. V was cut by 5 bases and J by 1 base, with 8 bases left in between. Germline V lookup: CDR1 SGHTA, CDR2 FQGNSA.

This clonotype was detected ten times or more. The gene calls are TRBV5-1 and TRBJ2-3, with D possibly matching TRBD2 (6 bases). Germline V lookup: CDR1 SGHRS, CDR2 YFSETQ. With 0 bases removed from V and 7 bases from J, the gap between germline ends came to 12 bases. This CDR3 has 14 amino acids. CDR3 sequence reads: CASSLAGESHTQYF. As DNA, the CDR3 is TGCGCCAGCAGCTTGGCGGGAGAGTCCCATACGCAGTATTTT.

J is TRBJ1-2 and V is TRBV6-2 or TRBV6-3, with D uncertain. The V gene lost 6 bases and the J gene lost 4 bases, with 15 bases spanning the gap. Germline V gene lookup returns CDR1 MNHEY and CDR2 SVGEGT. The CDR3 is made up of 14 amino acids. CDR3 region: CASSLLQRSYGYTF. The CDR3 DNA reads TGTGCCAGCAGCCTTCTTCAGAGAAGCTATGGCTACACCTTC.

This clonotype was seen many times. The CDR3 nucleotides are TGCAGCGTGGACAGGGGGCGAGAGACCCAGTACTTC. The encoded protein is CSVDRGRETQYF. This sequence joins TRBV29-1 and TRBJ2-5; TRBD1 matches at 11 bases. Germline trimming cut 6 bases from V and 4 bases from J; bases unmatched to any gene: 1. The germline V gene has CDR1 SQVTM and CDR2 ANQGSEA. The CDR3 extends over 12 amino acids. Supplemented by reference TRBV29-1 and TRBJ2-5, the full variable domain reads SAVISQKPSRDICQRGTSLTIQCQVDSQVTMMFWYRQQPGQSLTLIATANQGSEATYESGFVIDKFPISRPNLTFSTLTVSNMSPEDSSIYLCSVDRGRETQYFGPGTRLLVL.

This clonotype was counted many times. The rearrangement joins TRBV12-3 or TRBV12-4 to TRBJ2-3, with 11 bases identical to TRBD2. V gave up 4 bases and J gave up 6 bases; unmatched junction bases: 9. This CDR3 region has 16 residues. CDR3 residues: CASSSDLSGGVDTQYF. CDR3 nucleotides: TGTGCCAGCAGTTCAGATCTTAGCGGGGGGGTGGATACGCAGTATTTT.

The chain recombines TRBV7-6 with TRBJ2-5, with 7 bases aligning to TRBD2. V trimming: 1 base; J trimming: 0 bases; junction bases outside the gene matches: 2. CDR1 and CDR2 from the germline V gene are SGHVS and FNYEAQ. The CDR3 is made up of 15 amino acids. The CDR3 DNA reads as TGTGCCAGCAGCTTAGTCCTAGCGGACCAAGAGACCCAGTACTTC. It codes for CASSLVLADQETQYF.

The chain has TRBV5-1 and TRBJ2-5, with D perhaps TRBD1 or TRBD2 (6 bases each). Per germline, CDR1 SGHRS and CDR2 YFSETQ. The CDR3 runs to 14 residues. Trimming stripped 0 bases from V and 4 bases from J, with 10 bases between. In DNA, the CDR3 is TGCGCCAGCAGCTTGGAGGGGGGTGGAGAGACCCAGTACTTC. Protein: CASSLEGGGETQYF.

The chain combines TRBV20-1 with TRBJ2-1; D is ambiguous. The CDR3 contains 13 residues. CDR1 and CDR2 (germline): DFQATT, SNEGSKA (reference sequence). V was pared by 8 bases and J by 4 bases, with 15 bases between. The CDR3 DNA follows: TGCAGTCCCGCCCCAGCCGAATACAATGAGCAGTTCTTC. Encoded protein: CSPAPAEYNEQFF.